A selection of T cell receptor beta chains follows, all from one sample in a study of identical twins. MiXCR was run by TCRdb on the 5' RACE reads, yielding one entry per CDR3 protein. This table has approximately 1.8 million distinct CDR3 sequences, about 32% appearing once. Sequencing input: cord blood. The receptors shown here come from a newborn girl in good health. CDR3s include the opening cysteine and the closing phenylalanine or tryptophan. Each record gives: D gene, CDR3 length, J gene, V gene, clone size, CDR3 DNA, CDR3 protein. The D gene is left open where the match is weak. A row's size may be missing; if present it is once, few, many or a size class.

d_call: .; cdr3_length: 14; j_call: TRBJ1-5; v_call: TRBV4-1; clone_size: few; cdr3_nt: TGCGCCAGCAGCCAAGATCTAACGAATCAGCCCCAGCATTTT; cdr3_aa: CASSQDLTNQPQHF
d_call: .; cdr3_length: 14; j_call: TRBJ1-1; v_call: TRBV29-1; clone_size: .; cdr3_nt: TGCAGCGTTGAACAGGGCTGGTACGACACTGAAGCTTTCTTT; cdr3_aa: CSVEQGWYDTEAFF
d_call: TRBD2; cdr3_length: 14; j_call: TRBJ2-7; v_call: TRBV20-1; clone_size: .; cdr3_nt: TGCAGTGCTAACGGGCGGGAGAGCTTCTACGAGCAGTACTTC; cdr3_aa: CSANGRESFYEQYF
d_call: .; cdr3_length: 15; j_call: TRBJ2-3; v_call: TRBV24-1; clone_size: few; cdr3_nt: TGTGCCACCAGTGACCGAGGCATGACGGGGGATACGCAGTATTTT; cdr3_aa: CATSDRGMTGDTQYF
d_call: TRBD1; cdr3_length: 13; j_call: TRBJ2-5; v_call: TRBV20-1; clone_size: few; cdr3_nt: TGCAGTGCTAGGACAGGGGGCCTCGATTCCCAGTACTTC; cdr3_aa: CSARTGGLDSQYF
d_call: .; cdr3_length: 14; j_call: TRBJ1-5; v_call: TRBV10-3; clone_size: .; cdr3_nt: TGTGCCATCAGTGAAGACGAGGGCAATCAGCCCCAGCATTTT; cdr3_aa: CAISEDEGNQPQHF
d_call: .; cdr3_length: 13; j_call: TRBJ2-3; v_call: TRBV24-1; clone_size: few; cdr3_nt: TGTGCCACCAGTGATACCGACCCCGATACGCAGTATTTT; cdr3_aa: CATSDTDPDTQYF
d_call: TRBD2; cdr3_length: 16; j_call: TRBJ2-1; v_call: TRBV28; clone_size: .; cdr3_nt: TGTGCCAGCAGTCCCCCAGCGGGAGGGCCCGTTAATGAGCAGTTCTTC; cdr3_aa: CASSPPAGGPVNEQFF
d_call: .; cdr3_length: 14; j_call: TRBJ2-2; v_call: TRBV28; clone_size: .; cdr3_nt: TGTGCCAGCACCGGGACGACGAACACCGGGGAGCTGTTTTTT; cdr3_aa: CASTGTTNTGELFF
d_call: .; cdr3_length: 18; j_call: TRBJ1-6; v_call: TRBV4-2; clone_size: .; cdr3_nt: TGTGCCAGCAGCCAAGATAAAGGGGGAAGCTCCTATAATTCACCCCTCCACTTT; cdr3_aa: CASSQDKGGSSYNSPLHF
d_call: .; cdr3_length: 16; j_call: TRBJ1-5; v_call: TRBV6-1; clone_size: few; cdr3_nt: TGTGCCAGCACCCTTTCGGACAGTTATAGCAATCAGCCCCAGCATTTT; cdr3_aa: CASTLSDSYSNQPQHF
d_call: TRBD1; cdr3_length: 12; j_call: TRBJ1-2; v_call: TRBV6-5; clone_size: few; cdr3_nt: TGTGCCAGCAGCAATCAGGGGGGTGGCTACACCTTC; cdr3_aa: CASSNQGGGYTF
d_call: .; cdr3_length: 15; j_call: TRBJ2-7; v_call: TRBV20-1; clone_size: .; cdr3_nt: TGCAGTGCTAGAGATGGGTCCGGGAGCCCCTACGAGCAGTACTTC; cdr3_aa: CSARDGSGSPYEQYF
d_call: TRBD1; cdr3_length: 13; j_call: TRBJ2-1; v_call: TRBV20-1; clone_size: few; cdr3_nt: TGCAGTGCTATCCGGGACAGGGTAAATGAGCAGTTCTTC; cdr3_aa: CSAIRDRVNEQFF
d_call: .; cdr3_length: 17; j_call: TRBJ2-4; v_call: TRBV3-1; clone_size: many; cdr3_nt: TGTGCCAGCAGCCATATTTCTGGGGGGGGCCCCAAAAACATTCAGTACTTC; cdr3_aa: CASSHISGGGPKNIQYF
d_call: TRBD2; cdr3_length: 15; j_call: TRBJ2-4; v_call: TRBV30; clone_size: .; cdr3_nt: TGTGCCTGGAGTGTACTAGCGGGGGCCAAAAACATTCAGTACTTC; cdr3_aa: CAWSVLAGAKNIQYF
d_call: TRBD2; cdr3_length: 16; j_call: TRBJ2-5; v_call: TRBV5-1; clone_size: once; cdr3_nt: TGCGCCAGCAGCTTCTCAGCGGGGGGGCCCGGAGAGACCCAGTACTTC; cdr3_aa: CASSFSAGGPGETQYF
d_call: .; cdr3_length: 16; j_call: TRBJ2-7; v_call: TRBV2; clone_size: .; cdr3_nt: TGTGCCAGGCAACGAGGGGCCGGCGAGCCTTTCTACGAGCAGTACTTC; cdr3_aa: CARQRGAGEPFYEQYF
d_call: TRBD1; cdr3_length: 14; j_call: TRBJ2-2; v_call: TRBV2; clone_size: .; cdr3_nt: TGTGCCAGCAGGGGACAGGGGAACACCGGGGAGCTGTTTTTT; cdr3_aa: CASRGQGNTGELFF
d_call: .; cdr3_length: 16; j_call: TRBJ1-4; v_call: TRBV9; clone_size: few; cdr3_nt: TGTGCCAGCAGCATAGGAAACCGGGGAACTAATGAAAAACTGTTTTTT; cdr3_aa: CASSIGNRGTNEKLFF
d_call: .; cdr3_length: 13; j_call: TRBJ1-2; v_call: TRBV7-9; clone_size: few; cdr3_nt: TGTGCCGGCAGGCGGAACTTCCCGTATGGCTACACCTTC; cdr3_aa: CAGRRNFPYGYTF
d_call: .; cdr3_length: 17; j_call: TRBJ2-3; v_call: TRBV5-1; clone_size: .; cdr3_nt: TGCGCCAGCAGCTTTCGTGGAGTGGGCTCCCTCACAGATACGCAGTATTTT; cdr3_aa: CASSFRGVGSLTDTQYF
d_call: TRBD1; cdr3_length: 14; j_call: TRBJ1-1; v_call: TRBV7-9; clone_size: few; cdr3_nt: TGTGCCAGCAGCTTGATACAGGGGCGCCCGGAAGCTTTCTTT; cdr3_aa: CASSLIQGRPEAFF
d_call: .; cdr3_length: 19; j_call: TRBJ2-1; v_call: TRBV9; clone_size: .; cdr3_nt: TGTGCCAGCAGCGTAGGCCTAGACCGTTACTTACCGGGCCTCAATGAGCAGTTCTTC; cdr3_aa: CASSVGLDRYLPGLNEQFF
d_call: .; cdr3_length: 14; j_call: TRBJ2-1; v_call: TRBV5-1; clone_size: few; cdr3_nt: TGCGCCAGCAGCTTGGAAAGATCCTACAATGTGCAGTTCTTC; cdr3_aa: CASSLERSYNVQFF
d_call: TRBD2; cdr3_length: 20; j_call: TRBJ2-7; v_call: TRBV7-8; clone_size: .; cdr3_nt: TGTGCCAGCAGCGAAAGGCGATGGGCGGGAGGCTACGGGGACCTCTACGAGCAGTACTTC; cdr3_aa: CASSERRWAGGYGDLYEQYF
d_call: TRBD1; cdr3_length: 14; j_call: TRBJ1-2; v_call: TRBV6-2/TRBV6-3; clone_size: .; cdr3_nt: TGTGCCAGCAGTTACTACGACAGGGTTCGGGGCTACACCTTC; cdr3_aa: CASSYYDRVRGYTF
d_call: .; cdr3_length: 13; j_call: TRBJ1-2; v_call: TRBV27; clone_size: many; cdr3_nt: TGTGCCAGCACCCCGGGGCCGAACTATGGCTACACCTTC; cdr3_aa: CASTPGPNYGYTF
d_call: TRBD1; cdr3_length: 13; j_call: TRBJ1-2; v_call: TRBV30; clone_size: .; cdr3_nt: TGTGCCTGGAAAGACAGGGTGGTCAGTGGCTACACCTTC; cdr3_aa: CAWKDRVVSGYTF
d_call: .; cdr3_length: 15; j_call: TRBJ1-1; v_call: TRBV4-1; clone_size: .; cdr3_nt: TGCGCCAGCAGCCAAGATCCCGGGGGGGACACTGAAGCTTTCTTT; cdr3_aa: CASSQDPGGDTEAFF
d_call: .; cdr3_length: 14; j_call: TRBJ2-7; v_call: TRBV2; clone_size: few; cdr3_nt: TGTGCCAGTCAACCCAACGGGCCGGCCTACGAGCAGTACTTC; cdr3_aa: CASQPNGPAYEQYF
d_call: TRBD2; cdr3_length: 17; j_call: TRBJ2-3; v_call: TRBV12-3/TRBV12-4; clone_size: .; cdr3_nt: TGTGCCAGCAGTCGCGGACTAGCGGGAGTTCGCACAGATACGCAGTATTTT; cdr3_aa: CASSRGLAGVRTDTQYF